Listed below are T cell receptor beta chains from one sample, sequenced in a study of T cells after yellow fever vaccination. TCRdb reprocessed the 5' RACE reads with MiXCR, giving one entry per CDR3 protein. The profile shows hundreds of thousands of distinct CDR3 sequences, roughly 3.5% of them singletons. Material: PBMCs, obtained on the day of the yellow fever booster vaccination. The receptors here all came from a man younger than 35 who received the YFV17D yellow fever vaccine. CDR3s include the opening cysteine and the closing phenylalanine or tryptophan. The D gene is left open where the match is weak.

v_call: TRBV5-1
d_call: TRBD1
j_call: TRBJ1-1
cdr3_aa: CASSWGQVPNTEAFF

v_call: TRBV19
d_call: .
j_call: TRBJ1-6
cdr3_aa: CASSPSGNSPLHF

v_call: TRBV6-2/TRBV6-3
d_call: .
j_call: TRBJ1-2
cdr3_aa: CASSYVGVDSMDSGYTF

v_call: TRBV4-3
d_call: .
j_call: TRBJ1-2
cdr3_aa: CASSHPGVGSYTF

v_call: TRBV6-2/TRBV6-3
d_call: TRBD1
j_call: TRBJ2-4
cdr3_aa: CASSWGQGAKNIQYF

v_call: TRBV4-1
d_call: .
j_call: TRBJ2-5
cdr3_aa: CASSQLGQETQYF

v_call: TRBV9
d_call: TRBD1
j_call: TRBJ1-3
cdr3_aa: CASSATGGSGNTIYF

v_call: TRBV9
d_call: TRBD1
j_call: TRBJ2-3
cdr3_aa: CASSVEGAPTDTQYF

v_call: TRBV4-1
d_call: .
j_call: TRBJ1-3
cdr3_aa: CASSREPGTGNTIYF

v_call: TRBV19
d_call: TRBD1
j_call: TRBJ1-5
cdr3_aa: CASRLQGVGNQPQHF

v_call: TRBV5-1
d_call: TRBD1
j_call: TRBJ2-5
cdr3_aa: CASSKDRGVETQYF

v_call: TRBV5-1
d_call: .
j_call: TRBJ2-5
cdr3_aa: CASSPRLGGETQYF

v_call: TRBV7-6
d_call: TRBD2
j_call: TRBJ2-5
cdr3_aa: CASSFASPGLAPEETQYF

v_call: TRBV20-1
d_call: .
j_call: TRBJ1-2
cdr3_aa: CSAPSGSYGYTF

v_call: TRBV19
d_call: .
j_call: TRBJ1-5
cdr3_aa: CASNRALQPQHF

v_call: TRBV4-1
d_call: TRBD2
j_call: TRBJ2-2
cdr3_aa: CASSQLAGTNTGELFF

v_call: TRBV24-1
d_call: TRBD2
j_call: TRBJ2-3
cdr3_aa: CATSAIAGGEDTQYF

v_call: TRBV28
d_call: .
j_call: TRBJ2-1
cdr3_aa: CASSSAYNEQFF

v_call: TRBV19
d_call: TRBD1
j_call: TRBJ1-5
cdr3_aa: CASSVTGDLFNNQPQHF

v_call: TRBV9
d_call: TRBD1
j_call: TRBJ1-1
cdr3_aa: CASSVVAGTVGSAEAFF

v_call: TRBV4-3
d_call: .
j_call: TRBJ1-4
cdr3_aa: CASSDRRSFEKLFF

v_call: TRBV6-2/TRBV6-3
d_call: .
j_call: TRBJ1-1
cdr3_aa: CASSSGKEVAEAFF

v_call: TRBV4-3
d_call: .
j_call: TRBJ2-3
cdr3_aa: CASSQDGTSTTNTDTQYF

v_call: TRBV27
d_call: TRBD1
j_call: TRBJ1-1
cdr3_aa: CASRSRDREYVAFF

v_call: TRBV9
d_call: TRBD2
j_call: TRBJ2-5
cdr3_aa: CASSGLIGGALETQYF

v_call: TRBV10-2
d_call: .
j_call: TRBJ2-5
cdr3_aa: CASSEAGRQETQYF

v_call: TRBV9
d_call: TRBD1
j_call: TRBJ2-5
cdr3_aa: CASSVGTGGLLETQYF

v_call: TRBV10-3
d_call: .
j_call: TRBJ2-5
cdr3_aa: CAISEGGPETQYF

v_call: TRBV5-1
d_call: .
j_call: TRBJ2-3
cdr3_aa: CASSLGFGGPDTDTQYF

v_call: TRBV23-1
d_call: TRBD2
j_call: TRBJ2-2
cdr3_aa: CARHFLTGGDTGELFF

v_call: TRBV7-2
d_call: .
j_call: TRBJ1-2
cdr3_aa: CASSLLEEWNYGYTF

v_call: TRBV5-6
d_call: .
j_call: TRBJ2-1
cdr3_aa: CASSLDYEQFF

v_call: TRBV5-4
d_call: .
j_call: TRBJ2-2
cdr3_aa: CAVREAGGNTGELFF

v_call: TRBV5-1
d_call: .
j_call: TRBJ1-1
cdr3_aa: CASSSGGRMNTEAFF

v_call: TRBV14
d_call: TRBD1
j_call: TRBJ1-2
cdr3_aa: CASSRDRGLTDYGYTF

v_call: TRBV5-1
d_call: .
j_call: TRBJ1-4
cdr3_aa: CASSSDPVSGEKLFF

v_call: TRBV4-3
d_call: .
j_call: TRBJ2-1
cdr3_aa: CASSGAFGSSYNEQFF

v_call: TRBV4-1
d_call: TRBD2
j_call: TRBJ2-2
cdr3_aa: CASSQEPPPGGYTGELFF

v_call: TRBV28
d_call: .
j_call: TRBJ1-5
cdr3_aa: CASSLPLGKLQPQHF

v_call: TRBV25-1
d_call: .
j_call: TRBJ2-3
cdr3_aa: CATIGDSPADTQYF

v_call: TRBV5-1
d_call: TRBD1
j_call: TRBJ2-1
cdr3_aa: CASRWGQDYNEQFF

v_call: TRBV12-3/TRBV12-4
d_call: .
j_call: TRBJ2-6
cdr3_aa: CASSFKGLGANVLTF

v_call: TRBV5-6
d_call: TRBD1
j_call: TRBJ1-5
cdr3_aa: CASSQGGTGGQPQHF

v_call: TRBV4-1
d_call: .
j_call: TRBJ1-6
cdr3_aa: CASSQDRGAHNSPLHF

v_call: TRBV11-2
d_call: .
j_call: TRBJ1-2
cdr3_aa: CASSRPGTVIYGYTF